This T cell receptor beta chain was captured in a study of radiotherapy plus CTLA-4 blockade in lung cancer. Clones were read by immunoSEQ multiplex PCR, and TCRdb kept only the in-frame ones, dropping some. In the table there are 80,000 or so clones, approximately 80% of which are singletons. This clonotype originated in a human donor with non-small cell lung cancer who had stable disease on radiotherapy plus ipilimumab. The starting material was peripheral blood, obtained from a patient treated with radiotherapy plus ipilimumab.

CDR3 protein: CASTRGRSYGYTF. Written as DNA, the CDR3 is TGTGCCAGCACAAGGGGTCGGAGCTATGGCTACACCTTC. This chain joins TRBV7-8 and TRBJ1-2; possibly TRBD1 for D (5 bases). CDR1 and CDR2 (germline): SGHVS, FQNEAQ. The germline V and J ends were trimmed by 7 bases and 4 bases, with 13 bases remaining between them. The CDR3 length is 13 residues.